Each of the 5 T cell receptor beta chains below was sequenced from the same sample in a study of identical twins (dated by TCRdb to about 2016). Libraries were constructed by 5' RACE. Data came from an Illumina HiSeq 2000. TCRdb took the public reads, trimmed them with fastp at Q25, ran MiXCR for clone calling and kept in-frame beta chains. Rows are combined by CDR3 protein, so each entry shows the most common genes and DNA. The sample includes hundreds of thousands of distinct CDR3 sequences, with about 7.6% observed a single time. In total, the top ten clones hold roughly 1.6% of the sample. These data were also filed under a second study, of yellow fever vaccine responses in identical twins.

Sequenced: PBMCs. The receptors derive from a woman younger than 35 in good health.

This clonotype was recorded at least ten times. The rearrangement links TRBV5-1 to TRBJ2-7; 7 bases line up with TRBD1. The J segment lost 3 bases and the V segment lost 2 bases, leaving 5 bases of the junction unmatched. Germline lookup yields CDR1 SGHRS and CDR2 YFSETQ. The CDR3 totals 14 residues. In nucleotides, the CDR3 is TGCGCCAGCAGCTTATGGACAGGAGACTACGAGCAGTACGTC. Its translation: CASSLWTGDYEQYV.

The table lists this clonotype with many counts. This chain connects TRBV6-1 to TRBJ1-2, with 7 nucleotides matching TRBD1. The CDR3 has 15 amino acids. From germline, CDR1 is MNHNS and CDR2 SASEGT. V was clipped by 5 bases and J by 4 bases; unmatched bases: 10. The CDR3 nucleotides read TGTGCCAGCAGTCCCTCCGGACAGGCAATCTATGGCTACACCTTC. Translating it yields CASSPSGQAIYGYTF.

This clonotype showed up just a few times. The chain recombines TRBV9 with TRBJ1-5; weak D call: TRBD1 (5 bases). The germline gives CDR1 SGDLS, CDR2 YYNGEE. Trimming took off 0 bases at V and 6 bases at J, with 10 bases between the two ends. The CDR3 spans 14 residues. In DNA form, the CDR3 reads TGTGCCAGCAGCGTAGATAGGGACGGTCAGCCCCAGCATTTT. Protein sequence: CASSVDRDGQPQHF.

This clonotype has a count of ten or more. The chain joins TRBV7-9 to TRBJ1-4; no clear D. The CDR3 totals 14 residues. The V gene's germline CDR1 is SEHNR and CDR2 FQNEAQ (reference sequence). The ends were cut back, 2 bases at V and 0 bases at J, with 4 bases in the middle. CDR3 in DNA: TGTGCCAGCAGCTTACCGGCAACTAATGAAAAACTGTTTTTT. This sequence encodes CASSLPATNEKLFF.

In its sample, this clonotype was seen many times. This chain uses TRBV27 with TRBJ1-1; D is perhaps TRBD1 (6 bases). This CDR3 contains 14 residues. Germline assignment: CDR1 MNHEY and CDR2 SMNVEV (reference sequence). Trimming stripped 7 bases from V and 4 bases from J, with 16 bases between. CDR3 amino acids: CASIRGGLGTEAFF. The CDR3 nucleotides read TGTGCCAGCATAAGGGGGGGGCTTGGCACTGAAGCTTTCTTT.